The 32 T cell receptor beta chains given below trace back to one sample, sequenced in a study of Graves' ophthalmopathy and Graves' hyperthyroidism (dated by TCRdb to the late 2010s). The listed sequencing device is Illumina HiSeq 2000. TCR beta CDR3 regions were amplified from RNA transcripts for repertoire sequencing. A first-round RT-PCR used HTBI primers with the Qiagen OneStep RT-PCR kit, followed by a second-round multiplex PCR, size selection and purification. Clones were called with MiXCR by TCRdb after fastp trimmed the public reads at Q25, and only in-frame beta chains were retained. Each entry is one CDR3 protein sequence, shown with its most common DNA and genes. Present in this sample are a few hundred thousand distinct CDR3 sequences, roughly 16% of which were seen just once. The top ten clones comprise 9% to 15% of the sample. What was sequenced was peripheral blood. Every receptor here comes from an adult man with Graves' ophthalmopathy.

This clonotype has ten or more counts. This rearrangement joins TRBV6-2 or TRBV6-3 to TRBJ2-3, with D possibly being TRBD1 (6 bases). This CDR3 is built from 14 residues. Trimming pared 6 bases from V and 6 bases from J, leaving 16 bases between. From germline, CDR1 is MNHEY and CDR2 SVGEGT. Here the CDR3 reads CASRDRNLLDTQYF. The DNA of the CDR3 is TGTGCCAGCAGAGACAGGAACCTGCTGGATACGCAGTATTTT.

This clonotype was seen at least ten times. The chain has TRBV6-5 and TRBJ1-6, with no clear D. The ends were cut back, 2 bases at V and 0 bases at J, with 17 bases in the middle. Germline V gene data show CDR1 as MNHEY and CDR2 as SVGAGI. The CDR3 has 19 residues. DNA of the CDR3: TGTGCCAGCAGTTACACGGGTCCATCCTCCTTCTCCTATAATTCACCCCTCCACTTT. Amino acid sequence: CASSYTGPSSFSYNSPLHF.

This clonotype was recorded at least ten times. The chain couples TRBV11-2 to TRBJ1-2, with no clear D. CDR1 SGHAT and CDR2 FQNNGV come from the germline V gene. V gave up 4 bases and J gave up 0 bases, with 18 bases separating them. The CDR3 has 17 amino acids. CDR3 DNA sequence: TGTGCCAGCAGCTCGGAGACACAGTGGCCCTCTAACTATGGCTACACCTTC. Its translation: CASSSETQWPSNYGYTF. Full variable domain (rest looked up from reference TRBV11-2 and TRBJ1-2): EAGVAQSPRYKIIEKRQSVAFWCNPISGHATLYWYQQILGQGPKLLIQFQNNGVVDDSQLPKDRFSAERLKGVDSTLKIQPAKLEDSAVYLCASSSETQWPSNYGYTFGSGTRLTVV.

This clonotype has ten or more counts. The chain links TRBV30 to TRBJ1-1, with 7 bases matching TRBD1. The V gene end was trimmed by 7 bases and the J gene end by 2 bases; junction bases not matched to a gene: 10. The CDR3 sequence is 14 residues long. The germline V gene has CDR1 GTSNPN and CDR2 SVGIG (reference sequence). CDR3 nucleotides: TGTGCCTCACCCAAACAGGGGTTTAACACTGAAGCTTTCTTT. Translation gives CASPKQGFNTEAFF.

This clonotype was observed at least ten times. This chain joins TRBV11-1 and TRBJ2-5; 10 nucleotides line up with TRBD1. The CDR3 is 15 amino acids. V was clipped by 5 bases and J by 3 bases; unmatched bases: 6. Per germline, CDR1 SGHAT and CDR2 FQDESV (reference sequence). The CDR3 loop reads CASSPWTGGEETQYF. The CDR3 nucleotides read TGTGCCAGCAGCCCCTGGACAGGGGGTGAAGAGACCCAGTACTTC.

Ten or more counts support this clonotype. The V call is TRBV10-1, the J call TRBJ1-2; D unclear. The CDR3 sequence is 12 residues long. Trimming removed 4 bases from V and 2 bases from J, with 5 bases in between. Germline CDR1 WNHNN, CDR2 SYGVQD (reference sequence). In nucleotides, the CDR3 is TGCGCCAGCAGTGGGAAAAACTATGGCTACACCTTC. Its protein product is CASSGKNYGYTF.

This clonotype was recorded many times. This chain connects TRBV7-9 to TRBJ2-7, with unresolved D. The ends were cut back, 5 bases at V and 5 bases at J, with 13 bases in the middle. Germline CDR1 and CDR2: SEHNR and FQNEAQ (reference sequence). The CDR3 is 13 residues long. CDR3 residues: CASSQYRDNEQYF. In DNA, the CDR3 is TGTGCCAGCAGCCAATACAGAGATAACGAGCAGTACTTC.

This clonotype was counted at least ten times. This chain links TRBV28 with TRBJ1-1; TRBD1 matches 9 bases. V was clipped by 5 bases and J by 10 bases; unmatched bases: 11. The germline CDR1 and CDR2 sequences are MDHEN and SYDVKM. The CDR3 loop spans 14 amino acids. The DNA for the CDR3 is TGTGCCAGCAGTCAGCCGGAACAGGGGGCCCGAGCTTTCTTT. It yields the protein CASSQPEQGARAFF.

This clonotype was observed many times. J is TRBJ1-3 and V is TRBV6-1; no definite D call. From germline, CDR1 is MNHNS and CDR2 SASEGT. This CDR3 is 14 amino acids long. V lost 6 bases and J 4 bases, leaving 13 bases between the germline ends. The CDR3 region has the DNA TGTGCCAGCAGCAACCAAAGGATGGGAAACACCATATATTTT. Encoded protein: CASSNQRMGNTIYF.

At least ten counts were recorded for this clonotype. The rearrangement links TRBV30 to TRBJ1-1; unclear D gene. V lost 0 bases and J 0 bases, leaving 14 bases between the germline ends. The length of the CDR3 is 16 residues. Germline V lookup: CDR1 GTSNPN, CDR2 SVGIG (reference sequence). The CDR3 region has the DNA TGTGCCTGGAGTGTACGGTCTGGGCATTTGAACACTGAAGCTTTCTTT. Its translation is CAWSVRSGHLNTEAFF.

The sample holds many counts of this clonotype. This sequence joins TRBV7-2 and TRBJ2-5; 8 bases are a match to TRBD1. The CDR3 covers 14 residues. Germline CDR1 and CDR2: SGHTA and FQGNSA. Trimming at V came to 4 bases and at J to 5 bases, leaving 6 bases not matched to a gene. The CDR3 region has the DNA TGTGCCAGCAGCTCGCGGACAGGGATGGAGACCCAGTACTTC. Its translation: CASSSRTGMETQYF.

The chain employs TRBV6-2 or TRBV6-3 and TRBJ2-2; unclear D gene. With 7 bases removed from V and 7 bases from J, the gap between germline ends came to 13 bases. The germline V gene has CDR1 MNHEY and CDR2 SVGEGT. The CDR3 runs to 13 residues. The CDR3 nucleotides are TGTGCCAGCAATTTGCGGCCAAACGGGGAGCTGTTTTTT. This sequence encodes CASNLRPNGELFF.

This clonotype has a count of ten or more. The chain links TRBV11-1 to TRBJ1-5; D unresolved. Trimming took 8 bases from V and 0 from J, leaving 20 bases between them. The CDR3 sequence is 17 residues long. Germline lookup yields CDR1 SGHAT and CDR2 FQDESV (reference sequence). CDR3 residues: CASRFRTADLSNQPQHF. As DNA, the CDR3 is TGTGCCAGCCGATTTCGGACGGCCGATCTTAGCAATCAGCCCCAGCATTTT.

This clonotype was detected ten times or more. As DNA, the CDR3 is TGCTCCTTCTCCGGGGGACTCTCTGGAAACACCATATATTTT. Translation: CSFSGGLSGNTIYF. V and J are TRBV20-1 and TRBJ1-3; possibly TRBD1 for D (5 bases). Per germline, CDR1 DFQATT and CDR2 SNEGSKA (reference sequence). The CDR3 length is 14 residues.

This clonotype was observed many times. The V call is TRBV20-1, the J call TRBJ2-7, with 8 bases that match TRBD1. The CDR3 is 14 residues long. V trimming: 4 bases; J trimming: 6 bases; junction bases outside the gene matches: 11. Germline lookup yields CDR1 DFQATT and CDR2 SNEGSKA (reference sequence). The CDR3 nucleotides read TGCAGTGCTACCGACAGGGGAGGAGGGGGCGAGCAGTACTTC. Encoded protein: CSATDRGGGGEQYF.

This clonotype was counted at least ten times. V usage is TRBV25-1 and J usage is TRBJ1-5; 8 bases fit TRBD1. The V and J ends lost 4 bases and 4 bases, in that order; junction bases with no gene match: 15. This CDR3 contains 18 residues. Germline CDR1 MGHDK, CDR2 SYGVNS. The CDR3 DNA reads as TGTGCCAGCAGTGCCGAAAGAGGACAGGGAACTCTGAATCAGCCCCAGCATTTT. Protein sequence: CASSAERGQGTLNQPQHF.

Many counts were recorded for this clonotype. This rearrangement joins TRBV12-3 or TRBV12-4 to TRBJ2-7; 9 bases line up with TRBD2. V lost 5 bases and J lost 0; bases outside the gene matches: 5. The CDR3 consists of 15 residues. In DNA, the CDR3 is TGTGCCAGCAGTCCCAGCGGGAGGCCCTCCTACGAGCAGTACTTC. Protein: CASSPSGRPSYEQYF.

In this sample, this clonotype turned up many times. The chain joins TRBV6-1 to TRBJ1-5; D gene unclear. The length of the CDR3 is 15 residues. The germline V gene encodes CDR1 MNHNS and CDR2 SASEGT. Between the trimmed V and J ends, which lost 4 bases and 6 bases, there was a span of 16 bases. CDR3 in amino acids: CASSGSAKGFQPQHF. The CDR3 nucleotides are TGTGCCAGCAGTGGTTCCGCTAAGGGTTTTCAGCCCCAGCATTTT.

This clonotype was recorded at least ten times. V gene TRBV29-1 combines with J gene TRBJ1-2; D is possibly TRBD1 (5 bases). The V end was cut by 0 bases, the J end by 2 bases, with 10 bases between. The germline V gene has CDR1 SQVTM and CDR2 ANQGSEA. This CDR3 spans 14 amino acids. CDR3 bases: TGCAGCGTTGAAGATTTCGGGGGAAACTATGGCTACACCTTC. As protein: CSVEDFGGNYGYTF. Drawing the rest from reference TRBV29-1 and TRBJ1-2, the complete variable domain is SAVISQKPSRDICQRGTSLTIQCQVDSQVTMMFWYRQQPGQSLTLIATANQGSEATYESGFVIDKFPISRPNLTFSTLTVSNMSPEDSSIYLCSVEDFGGNYGYTFGSGTRLTVV.

This clonotype was recorded at least ten times. The chain recombines TRBV19 with TRBJ2-7, with no clear D. The CDR3 covers 13 residues. Trimming removed 6 bases at V and 1 base at J, with 10 bases between. CDR1 LNHDA and CDR2 SQIVND come from the germline V gene (reference sequence). As DNA, the CDR3 is TGTGCCAGTAGCCACACCCAGTCCTACGAGCAGTACTTC. This codes for CASSHTQSYEQYF.

Many counts were recorded for this clonotype. The rearrangement joins TRBV4-1 to TRBJ1-5, with D possibly being TRBD1 (5 bases). The CDR3 contains 15 residues. The germline V gene has CDR1 MGHRA and CDR2 YSYEKL. V was pared by 1 base and J by 2 bases, with 9 bases between. CDR3 residues: CASSQGPRGNQPQHF. Written as DNA, the CDR3 is TGCGCCAGCAGCCAAGGTCCCAGGGGCAATCAGCCCCAGCATTTT.

There are many counts of this clonotype. CDR3 in DNA: TGTGCCAGCAGTTCCGCCGGGATTATGGGCACTGAAGCTTTCTTT. Amino acid sequence: CASSSAGIMGTEAFF. The chain carries TRBV28 and TRBJ1-1; D is unclear. The CDR3 sequence is 15 residues long. CDR1 is MDHEN and CDR2 is SYDVKM in the germline V gene. Trimming stripped 4 bases from V and 4 bases from J, with 16 bases between.

This clonotype was recorded many times. This chain links TRBV5-1 with TRBJ2-7; 9 nucleotides match TRBD1. Per germline, CDR1 SGHRS and CDR2 YFSETQ. V dropped 4 bases and J dropped 6; count of bases not matched to a gene: 14. The CDR3 consists of 16 residues. The DNA for the CDR3 is TGCGCCAGCAGCATATCCACCGGGACAGGGATCTTCGAGCAGTACTTC. It is translated as CASSISTGTGIFEQYF.

This clonotype was counted many times. For the CDR3, the DNA is TGCGCCAGCGGACTGTTGGGAGAGACCCAGTACTTC. Translation: CASGLLGETQYF. The chain links TRBV5-1 to TRBJ2-5, with D possibly TRBD2 on 5 matching bases. Germline V gene lookup returns CDR1 SGHRS and CDR2 YFSETQ. The CDR3 spans 12 residues. Trimming pared 7 bases from V and 4 bases from J, leaving 11 bases between.

This clonotype was observed many times. V is TRBV2 and J is TRBJ1-1, with D hard to call. Trimming took off 10 bases at V and 2 bases at J, with 11 bases between the two ends. The germline V gene encodes CDR1 SNHLY and CDR2 FYNNEI. There are 12 residues in the CDR3. Written as DNA, the CDR3 is TGTGCCACCAGATCAGGCAACACTGAAGCTTTCTTT. Its protein product is CATRSGNTEAFF. Looking up the rest from reference TRBV2 and TRBJ1-1 gives the full variable domain: EPEVTQTPSHQVTQMGQEVILRCVPISNHLYFYWYRQILGQKVEFLVSFYNNEISEKSEIFDDQFSVERPDGSNFTLKIRSTKLEDSAMYFCATRSGNTEAFFGQGTRLTVV.

Ten or more counts support this clonotype. CDR3 in DNA: TGTGCCAGCAGTCCCGGACCGAGACAACGGGAGCTGTTTTTT. It translates to CASSPGPRQRELFF. The genes are TRBV12-3 or TRBV12-4 and TRBJ2-2; D gene ambiguous. V was trimmed by 5 bases and J by 9 bases, leaving 16 bases between them. The CDR3 runs 14 residues.

This clonotype was counted at least ten times. The chain carries TRBV27 and TRBJ2-7; 7 positions match TRBD1. The V segment lost 6 bases and the J segment 3 bases; nucleotides outside the gene matches: 5. Germline V CDR1 and CDR2: MNHEY, SMNVEV (reference sequence). This CDR3 is built from 13 residues. In DNA form, the CDR3 reads TGTGCCAGCAGAGACAGGGAAAACTACGAGCAGTACTTC. This sequence encodes CASRDRENYEQYF.

This clonotype was recorded at least ten times. J is TRBJ1-6 and V is TRBV6-5; the D gene is possibly TRBD1 (5 bases). V dropped 2 bases and J dropped 10 bases, with 12 bases sitting between them. The CDR3 has 14 amino acids. Germline lookup yields CDR1 MNHEY and CDR2 SVGAGI. This CDR3 is CASSYGLRDSPLHF. CDR3 nucleotides: TGTGCCAGCAGTTACGGGTTGAGGGACTCACCCCTCCACTTT.

This clonotype was counted many times. The chain carries TRBV10-3 and TRBJ2-5; D possibly corresponds to TRBD2 (6 bases). The CDR3 sequence is 15 residues long. Germline V gene data show CDR1 as ENHRY and CDR2 as SYGVKD. V was cut by 8 bases and J by 1 base, with 17 bases left in between. CDR3 DNA: TGTGCCATCTCCAACCCAGCCGGGGGCCAAGAGACCCAGTACTTC. As protein: CAISNPAGGQETQYF.

This clonotype appeared a few times. CDR3: CSAMDRGLYEQYF. The DNA for the CDR3 is TGCAGTGCGATGGACAGGGGACTCTACGAGCAGTACTTC. The gene calls are TRBV20-1 and TRBJ2-7, with 9 positions matching TRBD1. CDR1 is DFQATT, CDR2 SNEGSKA, per germline (reference sequence). This CDR3 is 13 amino acids long. V lost 6 bases and J lost 3; bases outside the gene matches: 6.

This clonotype was detected many times. J is TRBJ1-1 and V is TRBV30; D may be TRBD1 (5 bases). Trimming took 3 bases from V and 5 from J, leaving 13 bases between them. There are 13 residues in the CDR3. The germline V gene encodes CDR1 GTSNPN and CDR2 SVGIG (reference sequence). The chain's CDR3 is CAWRDTLGTEAFF. The CDR3 bases are TGTGCCTGGAGGGACACCCTGGGAACTGAAGCTTTCTTT.

This clonotype was detected many times. This rearrangement joins TRBV30 to TRBJ1-1, with TRBD1 matching 7 bases. CDR1 is GTSNPN, CDR2 SVGIG, per germline (reference sequence). The CDR3 spans 13 residues. V trimming: 2 bases; J trimming: 5 bases; junction bases outside the gene matches: 5. CDR3 sequence (DNA): TGTGCCTGGAGTCGACAGGGCGGAACTGAAGCTTTCTTT. Amino acids: CAWSRQGGTEAFF.